The 28 T cell receptor beta chains below come from one sample, sequenced in a study of blood T cell repertoires in COVID-19 (dated by TCRdb to about 2020). The library was produced with the immunoSEQ multiplex PCR assay. TCRdb limited this immuneACCESS table to in-frame rearrangements with V and J called. A share of clones is missing; checked studies link under half to unresolved V genes, and the rest is unexplained. Here the sample has 17,000 or so clones; about 85% occur a single time. The top ten clones comprise 17% of the sample. The sample taken for sequencing was peripheral blood. All receptors derive from a middle-aged man with active COVID-19.

J is TRBJ1-1 and V is TRBV7-3, with D unclear. Germline V gene lookup returns CDR1 SGHTA and CDR2 FQGTGA. This CDR3 region has 15 residues. Deletions cut 5 bases from V and 5 bases from J, with 18 bases between. The CDR3 nucleotides read TGTGCCAGCAGCCCTGGGCTGGGTGCTCTGACTGAAGCTTTCTTT. Translating it yields CASSPGLGALTEAFF.

The chain couples TRBV5-1 to TRBJ2-1, with D uncertain. Germline values: CDR1 SGHRS, CDR2 YFSETQ. The CDR3 has 14 residues. V was shortened by 0 bases and J by 10 bases, with 14 bases between the two germline ends. Here the CDR3 reads CASSLDSSGGEQFF. The CDR3 DNA sequence: TGCGCCAGCAGCTTGGACTCCTCGGGTGGGGAGCAGTTCTTC.

The V gene is TRBV5-1, the J gene TRBJ2-7, with TRBD1 identical over 8 bases. CDR1 is SGHRS and CDR2 is YFSETQ in the germline V gene. The CDR3 length is 13 residues. After removal of 7 bases from V and 3 bases from J, the junction contained 6 bases not matched to a gene. CDR3 sequence: CASSGTGNYEQYF. In DNA, the CDR3 is TGCGCCAGCTCGGGGACAGGTAACTACGAGCAGTACTTC.

This chain uses TRBV6-2 or TRBV6-3 with TRBJ1-1; D unclear. V lost 3 bases to trimming and J lost 1 base, with 6 bases between them. Germline V lookup: CDR1 MNHEY, CDR2 SVGEGT. This CDR3 is 13 amino acids long. Written as DNA, the CDR3 is TGTGCCAGCAGTTATACACGGAACACTGAAGCTTTCTTT. It specifies CASSYTRNTEAFF.

The chain links TRBV30 to TRBJ1-6; D is uncertain. V was clipped by 2 bases and J by 9 bases, with 11 bases between them. This CDR3 contains 13 residues. Germline V gene sequence: CDR1 GTSNPN, CDR2 SVGIG (reference sequence). The CDR3 nucleotides are TGTGCCTGGAGTAGAGGGCGCGGTTCACCCCTCCACTTT. Its translation: CAWSRGRGSPLHF.

V usage is TRBV3-1 (or the pseudogene TRBV3-2) and J usage is TRBJ1-2; possible D gene TRBD1, 5 bases. The CDR3 loop spans 13 amino acids. CDR1 LGHDT and CDR2 YNNKEL come from the germline V gene (reference sequence). Trimming removed 0 bases at V and 7 bases at J, with 9 bases between. Written as DNA, the CDR3 is TGTGCCAGCAGCCAAGATAGAAGGGGTGGCTACACCTTC. Translating gives CASSQDRRGGYTF.

The J gene is TRBJ1-1, the V gene TRBV7-2; maybe TRBD1 (5 bases). Looked up from germline, CDR1 is SGHTA and CDR2 is FQGNSA. Trimming removed 2 bases from V and 10 bases from J, with 23 bases in between. The CDR3 runs to 16 residues. The CDR3 DNA reads as TGTGCCAGCAGCTTACTTGGCCCTTCGAGGTCCGGGGGAGCTTTCTTT. Translation: CASSLLGPSRSGGAFF.

The V call is TRBV24-1, the J call TRBJ1-5; 11 positions agree with TRBD1. V shed 5 bases, J shed 4 bases, and the junction held 6 bases outside the gene matches. The CDR3 has 16 residues. The germline V gene has CDR1 KGHDR and CDR2 SFDVKD. The CDR3 loop is CATSGGTGGFNQPQHF. The CDR3, as DNA: TGTGCCACCAGTGGAGGGACAGGGGGTTTTAATCAGCCCCAGCATTTT.

The rearrangement links TRBV11-2 to TRBJ2-1; the D gene is possibly TRBD2 (7 bases). This CDR3 comprises 13 residues. The germline V gene has CDR1 SGHAT and CDR2 FQNNGV. V was trimmed by 7 bases and J by 8 bases, leaving 15 bases between them. CDR3 in amino acids: CASTSPGGDEQFF. The CDR3 coding sequence is TGTGCCAGCACCTCTCCGGGGGGCGATGAGCAGTTCTTC.

This sequence joins TRBV12-3 or TRBV12-4 and TRBJ2-1; D unresolved. CDR3 length: 13 amino acids. Trimming removed 6 bases at V and 0 bases at J, with 6 bases between. The chain's CDR3 is CASRLSSYNEQFF. CDR3 DNA: TGTGCCAGCAGGTTGAGCTCCTACAATGAGCAGTTCTTC.

The chain uses TRBV14 and TRBJ2-2, with 8 positions matching TRBD2. This CDR3 has 17 residues. CDR1 and CDR2 from the germline V gene are SGHDN and FVKESK. V was clipped by 0 bases and J by 4 bases; unmatched bases: 7. The CDR3 coding sequence is TGTGCCAGCAGCCAAGAAAGCGGGAGCATGGTCACCGGGGAGCTGTTTTTT. It encodes CASSQESGSMVTGELFF.

The chain links TRBV27 to TRBJ2-1, with a possible D match to TRBD2 (6 bases). CDR3 size: 16 residues. Trimming shortened V by 2 bases and J by 6 bases, and 17 bases separated the two germline ends. The V gene's germline CDR1 is MNHEY and CDR2 SMNVEV (reference sequence). The CDR3 loop is CASSLTGTRIPNEQFF. CDR3 DNA sequence: TGTGCCAGCAGTTTAACCGGGACTCGGATCCCCAATGAGCAGTTCTTC.

V is TRBV2 and J is TRBJ1-1; TRBD1 matches 10 bases. Trimming cost V 4 bases and J 5 bases; bases outside gene matches: 4. Germline V gene sequence: CDR1 SNHLY, CDR2 FYNNEI. The CDR3 length is 14 residues. CDR3 in amino acids: CASSVRTGGTEAFF. The DNA for the CDR3 is TGTGCCAGCAGTGTCAGGACAGGGGGGACTGAAGCTTTCTTT.

The chain is built from TRBV10-3 and TRBJ1-6; maybe TRBD1 (6 bases). Germline V CDR1 and CDR2: ENHRY, SYGVKD. The CDR3 contains 16 residues. V lost 1 base, J lost 4 bases, and 11 bases lay in between. CDR3 sequence reads: CAISEWGGQYNSPLHF. CDR3 nucleotide sequence: TGTGCCATCAGTGAGTGGGGGGGGCAATATAATTCACCCCTCCACTTT.

V is TRBV5-6 and J is TRBJ2-1; D might be TRBD2 (5 bases). This CDR3 spans 13 amino acids. Germline loops: CDR1 SGHDT, CDR2 YYEEEE. V shed 4 bases and J shed 2 bases, with 7 bases lying between them. CDR3 DNA sequence: TGTGCCAGCAGCCCCGGGACCTACAATGAGCAGTTCTTC. Its protein product is CASSPGTYNEQFF.

The chain combines TRBV6-5 with TRBJ1-5; a possible D gene is TRBD1 (5 bases). The ends were cut back, 6 bases at V and 6 bases at J, with 18 bases in the middle. This CDR3 is 15 amino acids long. The germline V gene encodes CDR1 MNHEY and CDR2 SVGAGI. The CDR3 here is CASRDPGEHGQPQHF. The CDR3 bases are TGTGCCAGCAGGGACCCGGGGGAGCATGGTCAGCCCCAGCATTTT.

V gene TRBV19 combines with J gene TRBJ2-6; D may be TRBD1 (5 bases). The germline V and J ends were trimmed by 4 bases and 0 bases, with 16 bases remaining between them. The V gene's germline CDR1 is LNHDA and CDR2 SQIVND (reference sequence). The CDR3 is 18 residues long. This chain's CDR3 is CASSRWGAKSSGANVLTF. For the CDR3, the DNA is TGTGCCAGTAGTAGATGGGGCGCGAAAAGCTCTGGGGCCAACGTCCTGACTTTC.

This clone was counted a single time. The chain employs TRBV24-1 and TRBJ1-2; D not resolved. This CDR3 contains 12 residues. Germline V lookup: CDR1 KGHDR, CDR2 SFDVKD. Trimming removed 2 bases from V and 5 bases from J, with 5 bases in between. The CDR3 is CATSDYSYGYTF. The CDR3 nucleotides are TGTGCCACCAGTGATTATAGTTATGGCTACACCTTC.

The chain recombines TRBV5-1 with TRBJ2-1; the match to TRBD2 covers 12 bases. Per germline, CDR1 SGHRS and CDR2 YFSETQ. Trimming removed 3 bases from V and 3 bases from J; junction bases left unmatched: 1. This CDR3 has 15 amino acids. The CDR3 sequence: CASSSSGRDYNEQFF. In DNA, the CDR3 is TGCGCCAGCAGCTCTAGCGGGAGGGACTACAATGAGCAGTTCTTC.

CDR3 region: CASSLLAGGYQETQYF. The CDR3 DNA reads TGCGCCAGCAGCCTACTAGCGGGAGGCTACCAAGAGACCCAGTACTTC. The chain uses TRBV5-1 and TRBJ2-5, with 12 bases identical to TRBD2. CDR1 is SGHRS and CDR2 is YFSETQ in the germline V gene. The CDR3 length is 16 residues. V was pared by 4 bases and J by 0 bases, with 4 bases of the junction left unmatched.

V usage is TRBV19 and J usage is TRBJ2-2, with D tentatively TRBD1 (5 bases). The V end lost 6 bases, the J end lost 3 bases, and 17 bases lay between the germline ends. The germline V gene encodes CDR1 LNHDA and CDR2 SQIVND (reference sequence). The CDR3 consists of 16 residues. The CDR3 DNA follows: TGTGCCAGTAGAAAAGGACATAGAAGGGACACCGGGGAGCTGTTTTTT. Its translation: CASRKGHRRDTGELFF.

As to this clone: One end of the junction does not line up with germline, which may come from a read error. The chain combines TRBV7-2 with TRBJ2-2, with TRBD1 matching 10 bases. This CDR3 is 19 amino acids long. The germline gives CDR1 SGHTA, CDR2 FQGNSA. The CDR3 nucleotides are TGTGCCAGCAGCGCCCCGAGACAGGGGGCCGGCCCTGGACACCGGGGAGCTGTTTTT. It specifies CASSAPRQGAGPGHRGAVF.

CDR3 residues: CASSVEAGHMNTEAFF. The CDR3 bases are TGTGCCAGCAGCGTAGAGGCAGGGCACATGAACACTGAAGCTTTCTTT. This sequence joins TRBV9 and TRBJ1-1; a possible D gene is TRBD1 (5 bases). CDR3 size: 16 residues. V lost 0 bases and J lost 0, with 12 bases in between. Per germline, CDR1 SGDLS and CDR2 YYNGEE.

V is TRBV2 and J is TRBJ1-5; D gene unclear. Germline loops: CDR1 SNHLY, CDR2 FYNNEI. With 3 bases removed from V and 1 base from J, the gap between germline ends came to 10 bases. CDR3 length equals 15 residues. The CDR3 loop is CASSERSGSNQPQHF. The CDR3 nucleotides are TGTGCCAGCAGTGAGCGGTCTGGGAGCAATCAGCCCCAGCATTTT.

CDR3 region: CASSPSPGNDEQFF. The CDR3 DNA sequence: TGTGCCAGCTCACCAAGTCCAGGGAATGATGAGCAGTTCTTC. The rearrangement joins TRBV18 to TRBJ2-1; a possible D gene is TRBD1 (5 bases). CDR3 size: 14 residues. V shed 2 bases and J shed 8 bases, with 13 bases lying between them. Germline V gene sequence: CDR1 KGHSH, CDR2 LQKENI.

The rearrangement links TRBV19 to TRBJ2-3, with 11 bases aligning to TRBD2. CDR3 length: 13 residues. The trim removed 8 bases at V and 4 bases at J, leaving 2 bases unmatched. Looked up from germline, CDR1 is LNHDA and CDR2 is SQIVND (reference sequence). DNA for the CDR3: TGTGCCAGTGATAGCGGGAGGGCAGATACGCAGTATTTT. As protein: CASDSGRADTQYF.

The chain joins TRBV7-6 to TRBJ2-2; 16 bases map to TRBD2. There are 17 residues in the CDR3. The V and J ends lost 4 bases and 7 bases, in that order; junction bases with no gene match: 6. CDR1 is SGHVS, CDR2 FNYEAQ, per germline. Written as DNA, the CDR3 is TGTGCCAGCAGCTCGGGACTAGCGGGAGGGCCGAGCGGGGAGCTGTTTTTT. This sequence encodes CASSSGLAGGPSGELFF.

The rearrangement links TRBV4-3 to TRBJ2-7, with TRBD1 identical over 9 bases. The CDR3 has 16 amino acids. J lost 4 bases, V lost 0 bases, and 7 bases had no gene match. In germline, CDR1 is LGHNA, CDR2 YSLEER. The CDR3 sequence is CASSQEPGQGGYEQYF. CDR3 DNA sequence: TGCGCCAGCAGCCAAGAACCGGGACAGGGCGGTTACGAGCAGTACTTC.